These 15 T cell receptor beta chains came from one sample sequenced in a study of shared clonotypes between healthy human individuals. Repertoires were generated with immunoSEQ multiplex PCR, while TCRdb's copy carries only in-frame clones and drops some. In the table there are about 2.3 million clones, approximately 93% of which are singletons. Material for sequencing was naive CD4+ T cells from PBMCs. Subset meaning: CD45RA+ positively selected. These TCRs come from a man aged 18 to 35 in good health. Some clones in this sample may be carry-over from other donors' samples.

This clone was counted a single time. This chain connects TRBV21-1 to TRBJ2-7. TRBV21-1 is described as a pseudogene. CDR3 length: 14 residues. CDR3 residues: CASSKSLGSTGEYF. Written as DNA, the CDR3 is TGTGCCAGCAGCAAATCCTTGGGGTCGACTGGGGAGTACTTC.

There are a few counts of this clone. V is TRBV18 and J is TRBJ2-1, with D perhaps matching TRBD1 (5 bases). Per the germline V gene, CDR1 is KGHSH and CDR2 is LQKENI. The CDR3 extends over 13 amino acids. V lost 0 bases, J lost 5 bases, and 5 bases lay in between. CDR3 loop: CASSPPGDNEQFF. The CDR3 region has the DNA TGTGCCAGCTCACCACCAGGGGACAATGAGCAGTTCTTC.

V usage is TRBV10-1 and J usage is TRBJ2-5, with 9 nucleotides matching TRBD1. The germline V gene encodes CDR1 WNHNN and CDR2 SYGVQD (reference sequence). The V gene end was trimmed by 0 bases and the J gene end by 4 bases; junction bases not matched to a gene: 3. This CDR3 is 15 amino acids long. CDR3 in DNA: TGCGCCAGCAGTGAGTCGACAGGGGGTGGAGAGACCCAGTACTTC. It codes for CASSESTGGGETQYF.

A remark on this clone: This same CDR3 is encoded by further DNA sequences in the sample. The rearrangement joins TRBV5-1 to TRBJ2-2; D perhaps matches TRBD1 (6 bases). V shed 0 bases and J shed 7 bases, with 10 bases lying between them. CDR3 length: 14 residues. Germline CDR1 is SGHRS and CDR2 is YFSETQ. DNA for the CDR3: TGCGCCAGCAGCTTGGCAGGGGTAGGCGGGGAGCTGTTTTTT. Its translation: CASSLAGVGGELFF.

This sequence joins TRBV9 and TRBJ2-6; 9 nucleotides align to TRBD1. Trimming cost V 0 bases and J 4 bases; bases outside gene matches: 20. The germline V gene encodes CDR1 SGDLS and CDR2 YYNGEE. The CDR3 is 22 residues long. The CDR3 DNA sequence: TGTGCCAGCAGCGTAGCTCGGACCGTACAGGGGGCGAAAAACTCCGGGGCCAACGTCCTGACTTTC. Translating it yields CASSVARTVQGAKNSGANVLTF.

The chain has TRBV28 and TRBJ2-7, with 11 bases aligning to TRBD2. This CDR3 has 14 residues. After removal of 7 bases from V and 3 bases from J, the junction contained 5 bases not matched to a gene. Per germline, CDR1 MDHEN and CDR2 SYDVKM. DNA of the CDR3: TGTGCCAGCATGGTAACTAGCGGGAGCTACGAGCAGTACTTC. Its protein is CASMVTSGSYEQYF. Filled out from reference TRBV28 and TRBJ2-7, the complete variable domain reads DVKVTQSSRYLVKRTGEKVFLECVQDMDHENMFWYRQDPGLGLRLIYFSYDVKMKEKGDIPEGYSVSREKKERFSLILESASTNQTSMYLCASMVTSGSYEQYFGPGTRLTVT.

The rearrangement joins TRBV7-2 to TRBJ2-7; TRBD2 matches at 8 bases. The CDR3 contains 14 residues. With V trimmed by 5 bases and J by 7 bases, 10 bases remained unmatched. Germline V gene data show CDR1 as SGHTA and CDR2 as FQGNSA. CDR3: CASSRRASGREQYF. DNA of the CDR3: TGTGCCAGCAGCCGCCGTGCTAGCGGGCGGGAGCAGTACTTC.

The CDR3 sequence: CASNCEGGDCTDTQYF. DNA for the CDR3: TGTGCCAGCAACTGCGAGGGGGGCGATTGCACAGATACGCAGTATTTT. The chain couples TRBV28 to TRBJ2-3; D is perhaps TRBD1 or TRBD2 (6 bases each). The CDR3 contains 16 residues. V shed 7 bases and J shed 1 base, with 18 bases lying between them. Germline V CDR1 and CDR2: MDHEN, SYDVKM.

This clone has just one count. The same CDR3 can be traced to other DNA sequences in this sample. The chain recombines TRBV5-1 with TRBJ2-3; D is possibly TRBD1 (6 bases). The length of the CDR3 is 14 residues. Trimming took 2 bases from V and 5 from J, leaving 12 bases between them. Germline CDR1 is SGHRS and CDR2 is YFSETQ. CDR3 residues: CASSLQGSGDTQYF. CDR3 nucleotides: TGCGCCAGCAGCTTACAGGGTTCGGGAGATACGCAGTATTTT. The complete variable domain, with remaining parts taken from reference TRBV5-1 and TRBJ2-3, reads KAGVTQTPRYLIKTRGQQVTLSCSPISGHRSVSWYQQTPGQGLQFLFEYFSETQRNKGNFPGRFSGRQFSNSRSEMNVSTLELGDSALYLCASSLQGSGDTQYFGPGTRLTVL.

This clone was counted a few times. CDR3 in amino acids: CASSRWDRGDEQYF. The CDR3 nucleotides are TGTGCCAGCAGCCGATGGGACAGGGGAGACGAGCAGTACTTC. The chain carries TRBV6-1 and TRBJ2-7; 10 nucleotides agree with TRBD1. CDR1 MNHNS and CDR2 SASEGT come from the germline V gene. The V gene end was trimmed by 6 bases and the J gene end by 5 bases; junction bases not matched to a gene: 7. This CDR3 comprises 14 residues.

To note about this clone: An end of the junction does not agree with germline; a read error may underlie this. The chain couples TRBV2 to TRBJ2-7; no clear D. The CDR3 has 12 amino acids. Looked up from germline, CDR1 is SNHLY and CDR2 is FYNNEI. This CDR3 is CASREEAYEQYF. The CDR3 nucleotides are TGTGCCAGCAGGGAAGAAGCCTACGAGCAGTACTTC.

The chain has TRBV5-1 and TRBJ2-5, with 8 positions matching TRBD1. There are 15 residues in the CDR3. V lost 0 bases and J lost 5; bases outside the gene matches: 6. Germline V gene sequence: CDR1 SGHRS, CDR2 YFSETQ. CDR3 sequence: CASSLGDRLRETQYF. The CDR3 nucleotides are TGCGCCAGCAGCTTGGGGGACAGGCTCAGGGAGACCCAGTACTTC.

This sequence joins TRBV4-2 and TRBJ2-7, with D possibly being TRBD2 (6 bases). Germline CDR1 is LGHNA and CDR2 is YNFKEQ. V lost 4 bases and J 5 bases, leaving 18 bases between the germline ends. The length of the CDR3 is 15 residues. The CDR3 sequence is CASSRSYGTRDEQYF. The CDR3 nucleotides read TGTGCCAGCAGCCGCTCCTACGGGACTCGGGACGAGCAGTACTTC.

The CDR3 region has the DNA TGCGCCAGCAGCCCAATCGAAAGGTACAATGAGCAGTTCTTC. It encodes CASSPIERYNEQFF. The chain has TRBV4-1 and TRBJ2-1; no firm D call. Germline lookup yields CDR1 MGHRA and CDR2 YSYEKL. Trimming pared 4 bases from V and 4 bases from J, leaving 11 bases between. The CDR3 consists of 14 residues.

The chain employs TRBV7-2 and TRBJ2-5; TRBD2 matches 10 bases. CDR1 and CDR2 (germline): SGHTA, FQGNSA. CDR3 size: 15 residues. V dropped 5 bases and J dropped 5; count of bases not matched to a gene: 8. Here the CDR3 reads CASSPGWTSGETQYF. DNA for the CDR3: TGTGCCAGCAGCCCCGGTTGGACTAGCGGTGAGACCCAGTACTTC.